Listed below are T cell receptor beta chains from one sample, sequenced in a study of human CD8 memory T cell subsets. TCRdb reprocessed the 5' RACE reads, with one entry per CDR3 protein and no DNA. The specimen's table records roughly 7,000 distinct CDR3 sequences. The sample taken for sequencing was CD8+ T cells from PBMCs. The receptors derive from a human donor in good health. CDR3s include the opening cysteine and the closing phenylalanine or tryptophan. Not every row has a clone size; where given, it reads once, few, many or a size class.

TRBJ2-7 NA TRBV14 CASSQRQRRYEQYF
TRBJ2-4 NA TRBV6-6 CASSYSAGANIQYF
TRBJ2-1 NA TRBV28 CASSLSVDEQFF
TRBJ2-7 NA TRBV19 CASIGDGVEQYF
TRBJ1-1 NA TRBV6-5 CASRSNRRQGQEAFF
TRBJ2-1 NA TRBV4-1 CASSPAGEREQFF
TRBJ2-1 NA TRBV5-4 CASSPGAKNEQFF
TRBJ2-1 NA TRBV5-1 CASSLAGQTYNEQFF
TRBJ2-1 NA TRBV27 CASSLSAISYNEQFF
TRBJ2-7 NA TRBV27 CASSAYPSGVYEQYF
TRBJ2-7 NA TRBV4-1 CASSQDLGRSYEQYF
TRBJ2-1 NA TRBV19 CASSLGSRQFF
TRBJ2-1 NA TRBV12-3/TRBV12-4 CASSSLADGSYNEQFF
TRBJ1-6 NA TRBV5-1 CASTLPTGSTGSPLHF
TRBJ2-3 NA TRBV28 CASTRRWGTDTQYF
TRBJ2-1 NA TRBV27 CASSITSTYNEQFF
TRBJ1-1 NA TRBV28 CASSLTGGPAAFF
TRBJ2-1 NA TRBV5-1 CASSLEGTGLNEQFF
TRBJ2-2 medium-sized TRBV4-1 CASSQGPGGAGGELFF
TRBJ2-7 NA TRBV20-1 CSALGLAGSPYEQYF
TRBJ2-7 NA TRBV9 CASSVDSGPYEQYF
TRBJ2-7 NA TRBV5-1 CASSLTEGSYEQYF
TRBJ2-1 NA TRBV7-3 CASSMGLAGNDEQFF
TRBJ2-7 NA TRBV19 CASSIGLAGGHEQYF
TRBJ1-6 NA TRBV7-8 CASSAAGRPADPLHF
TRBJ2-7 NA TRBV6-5 CASSYSSYYEQYF
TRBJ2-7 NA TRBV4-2 CASSNSGTGPYEQYF